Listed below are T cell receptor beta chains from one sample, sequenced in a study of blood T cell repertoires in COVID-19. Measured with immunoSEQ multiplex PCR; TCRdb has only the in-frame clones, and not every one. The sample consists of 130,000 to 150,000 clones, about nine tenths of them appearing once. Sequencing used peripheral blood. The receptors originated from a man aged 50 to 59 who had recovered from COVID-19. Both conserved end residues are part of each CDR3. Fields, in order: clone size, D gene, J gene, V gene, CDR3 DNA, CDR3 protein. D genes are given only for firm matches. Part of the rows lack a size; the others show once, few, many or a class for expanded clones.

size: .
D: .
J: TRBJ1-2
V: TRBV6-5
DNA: TGTGCCAGCAGTTACACGACAGGTGGGGAGGGCTACACCTTC
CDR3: CASSYTTGGEGYTF

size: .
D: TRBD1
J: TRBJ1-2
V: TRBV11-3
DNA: TGTGCCAGCAGCACCGGGACAGGGTTCTATGGCTACACCTTC
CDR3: CASSTGTGFYGYTF

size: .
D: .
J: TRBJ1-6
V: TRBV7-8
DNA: TGTGCCAGCAGCCTCCGGACAGATTGGCAATCACCCCTCCACTTT
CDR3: CASSLRTDWQSPLHF

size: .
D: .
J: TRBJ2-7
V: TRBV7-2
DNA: TGTGCCAGCAGCACACGAGACGGAGCCTACGAGCAGTACTTC
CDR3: CASSTRDGAYEQYF

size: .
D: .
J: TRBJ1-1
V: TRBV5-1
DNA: TGCGCCAGCAGCTTGTTCGGGGAGGGGACTGAAGCTTTCTTT
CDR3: CASSLFGEGTEAFF

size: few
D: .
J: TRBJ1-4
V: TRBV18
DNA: TGTGCCAGCTCCAGTGGGGGCCCCGAAAAGTGGAATGAAAAACTGTTTTTT
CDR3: CASSSGGPEKWNEKLFF

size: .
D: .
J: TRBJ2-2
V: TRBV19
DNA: TGTGCCAGTAGTATCAGCAGGGGCGCTGCCACCGGGGAGCTGTTTTTT
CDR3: CASSISRGAATGELFF

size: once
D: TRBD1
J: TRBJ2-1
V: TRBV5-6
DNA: TGTGCCAGCAGCCAACCGGGGACAGGGCGGTTCTTC
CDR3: CASSQPGTGRFF

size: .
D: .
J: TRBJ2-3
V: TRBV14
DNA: TGTGCCAGCAGCCAAGTCGGTCGCGCAGATACGCAGTATTTT
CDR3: CASSQVGRADTQYF

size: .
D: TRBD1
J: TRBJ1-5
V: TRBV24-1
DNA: TGTGCCACCTTCTTCCGGCAGGGACAGCCAAATCAGCCCCAGCATTTT
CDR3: CATFFRQGQPNQPQHF

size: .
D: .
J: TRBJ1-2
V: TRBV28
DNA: TGTGCCAGCAGCCCCCTCCAGGGAGGGTATGGCTACACCTTC
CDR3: CASSPLQGGYGYTF

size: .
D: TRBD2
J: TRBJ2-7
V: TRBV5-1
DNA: TGCGCCAGCACCGGGGGAGGGGACCTCTACGAGCAGTACTTC
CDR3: CASTGGGDLYEQYF

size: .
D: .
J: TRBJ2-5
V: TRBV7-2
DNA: TGTGCCAGCAGCCTAACTAGCCTCCAAGAGACCCAGTACTTC
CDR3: CASSLTSLQETQYF

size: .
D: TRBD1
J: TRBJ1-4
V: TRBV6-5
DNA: TGTGCCAGCAGTTACCGGAGGACAGGGGGCGATGAAAAACTGTTTTTT
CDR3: CASSYRRTGGDEKLFF

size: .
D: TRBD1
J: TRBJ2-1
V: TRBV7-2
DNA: TGTGCCAGCAGCTCCGACAGGGGCAGTAACAATGAGCAGTTCTTC
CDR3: CASSSDRGSNNEQFF

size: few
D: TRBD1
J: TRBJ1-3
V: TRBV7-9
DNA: TGTGCCAGCAGCCAAAGACAGGGGCTGAGCTCTGGAAACACCATATATTTT
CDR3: CASSQRQGLSSGNTIYF

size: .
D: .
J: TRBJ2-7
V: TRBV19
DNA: TGTGCCAGTAGTATTCCAGGGGCCGAGCAGTACTTC
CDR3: CASSIPGAEQYF

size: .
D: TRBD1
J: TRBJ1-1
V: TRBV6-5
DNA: TGTGCCAGCAGTACTGACAGGGTGGGCACTGAAGCTTTCTTT
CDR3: CASSTDRVGTEAFF

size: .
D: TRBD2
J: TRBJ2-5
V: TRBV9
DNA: TGTGCCAGCGCACCCTGGGCGGGGGGACAAGAGACCCAGTACTTC
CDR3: CASAPWAGGQETQYF

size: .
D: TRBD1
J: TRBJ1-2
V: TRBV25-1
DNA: TGTGCCAGCAGTCGGGCAGGGGGCCCCTATGGCTACACCTTC
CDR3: CASSRAGGPYGYTF

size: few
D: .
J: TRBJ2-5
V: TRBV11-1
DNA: TGTGCCAGCTCCACAGGGCTAGCGGAGGAGACCCAGTACTTC
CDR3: CASSTGLAEETQYF

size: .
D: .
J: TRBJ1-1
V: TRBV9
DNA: TGTGCCAGCAGCGAGGGGATTGGACGAGCTTTCTTT
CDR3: CASSEGIGRAFF

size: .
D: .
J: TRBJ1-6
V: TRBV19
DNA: TGTGCCAGTATTGGTCGGGGGGATTCACCCCTCCACTTT
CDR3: CASIGRGDSPLHF

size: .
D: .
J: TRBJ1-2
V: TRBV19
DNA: TGTGCCAGTAGTATATACAGGGATACTAACTATGGCTACACCTTC
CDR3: CASSIYRDTNYGYTF

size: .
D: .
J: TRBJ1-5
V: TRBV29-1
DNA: TGCAGCGTGGCAGGGATAGACCCCAATCAGCCCCAGCATTTT
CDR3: CSVAGIDPNQPQHF

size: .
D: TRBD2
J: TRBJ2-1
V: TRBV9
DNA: TGTGCCAGCAGCGAAACTAGCGGCCCCTACAATGAGCAGTTCTTC
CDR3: CASSETSGPYNEQFF

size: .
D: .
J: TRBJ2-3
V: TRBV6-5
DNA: TGTGCCAGCAGCCAGACTAAGAGCACAGATACGCAGTATTTT
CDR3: CASSQTKSTDTQYF

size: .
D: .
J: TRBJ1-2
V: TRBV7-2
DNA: TGTGCCAGCAGCCAGGGCTGGAACTATGGCTACACCTTC
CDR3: CASSQGWNYGYTF

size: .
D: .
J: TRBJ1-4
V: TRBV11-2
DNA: TGTGCCAGCAGCTGGGGCAGGGAAAAACTGTTTTTT
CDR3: CASSWGREKLFF

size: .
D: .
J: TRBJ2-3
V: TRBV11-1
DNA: TGTGCCAGCAGCATGTCCGGAGGAGAGGAGCAGTATTTT
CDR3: CASSMSGGEEQYF

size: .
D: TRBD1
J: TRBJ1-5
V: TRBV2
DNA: TGTGCCAGCCGGGACAGGGTTCTTCAGCCCCAGCATTTT
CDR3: CASRDRVLQPQHF

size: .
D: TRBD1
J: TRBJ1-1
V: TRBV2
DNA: TGTGCCAGCGGACAGGGGTGGACTGAAGCTTTCTTT
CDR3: CASGQGWTEAFF

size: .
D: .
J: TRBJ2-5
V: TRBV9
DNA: TGTGCCAGCAGCGGTGCAGGGAGGTACCAAGAGACCCAGTACTTC
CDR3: CASSGAGRYQETQYF

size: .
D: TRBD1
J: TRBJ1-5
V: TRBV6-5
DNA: TGTGCCAGCAGAGCCGGGACAGGGCAGCCCCAGCATTTT
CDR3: CASRAGTGQPQHF

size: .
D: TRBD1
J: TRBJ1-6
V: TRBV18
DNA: TGTGCCAGCTCACCGGGACAGGGCGGTTCACCCCTCCACTTT
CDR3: CASSPGQGGSPLHF

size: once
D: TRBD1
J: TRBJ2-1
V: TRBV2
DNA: TGTGCCAGCAGTCGGGACAGGGGACCGCCGGGGTACAATGAGCAGTTCTTC
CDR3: CASSRDRGPPGYNEQFF

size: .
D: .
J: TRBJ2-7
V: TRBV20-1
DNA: TGCAGTGCTAGCCGAACATACGAGCAGTACTTC
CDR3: CSASRTYEQYF

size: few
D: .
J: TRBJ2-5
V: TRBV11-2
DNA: TGTGCCAGCAGCTCTCAAGAGACCCAGTACTTC
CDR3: CASSSQETQYF

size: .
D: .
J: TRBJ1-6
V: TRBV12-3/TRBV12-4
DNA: TGTGCCAGCAGTTTCCGGGGAGGCTCACCCCTCCACTTT
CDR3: CASSFRGGSPLHF

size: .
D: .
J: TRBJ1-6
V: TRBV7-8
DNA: TGTGCCAGCAGCTTATCCGACAGACCATATTCACCCCTCCACTTT
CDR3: CASSLSDRPYSPLHF

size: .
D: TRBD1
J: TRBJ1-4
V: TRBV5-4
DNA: TGTGCCAGCAGCCTCAGGGGGGATGCTAATGAAAAACTGTTTTTT
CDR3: CASSLRGDANEKLFF

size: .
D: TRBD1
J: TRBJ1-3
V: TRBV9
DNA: TGTGCCAGCAGCGGGATCCAACAGGGGACCCGCTCTGGAAACACCATATATTTT
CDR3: CASSGIQQGTRSGNTIYF

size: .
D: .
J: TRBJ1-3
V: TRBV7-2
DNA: TGTGCCAGCAGCACACAGGGATTCGGAAACACCATATATTTT
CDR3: CASSTQGFGNTIYF

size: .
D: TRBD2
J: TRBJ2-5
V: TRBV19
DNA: TGTGCCAGTAGTATAGCCCCGGTTAGCGGGTACCAAGAGACCCAGTACTTC
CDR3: CASSIAPVSGYQETQYF

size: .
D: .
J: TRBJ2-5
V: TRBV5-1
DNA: TGCGCCAGCAGCCCGTCGGAAGGACAGCAAGAGACCCAGTACTTC
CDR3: CASSPSEGQQETQYF

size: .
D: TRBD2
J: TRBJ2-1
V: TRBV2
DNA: TGTGCCAGCAAAGGAGAGCGGGGGGGCAGAAATGAGCAGTTCTTC
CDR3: CASKGERGGRNEQFF

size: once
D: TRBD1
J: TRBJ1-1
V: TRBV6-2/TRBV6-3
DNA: TGTGCCAGCAGTACTACAGGGGGACGTACTGAAGCTTTCTTT
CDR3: CASSTTGGRTEAFF

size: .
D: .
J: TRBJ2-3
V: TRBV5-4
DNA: TGTGCCAGCAGCTTGCAAGCGAGGGACACAGATACGCAGTATTTT
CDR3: CASSLQARDTDTQYF

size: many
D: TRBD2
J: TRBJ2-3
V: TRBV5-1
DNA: TGCGCCAGCAGACCGACTAGCGGGGGGCTACTCACAGATACGCAGTATTTT
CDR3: CASRPTSGGLLTDTQYF

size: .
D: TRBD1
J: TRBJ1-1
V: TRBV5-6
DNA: TGTGCCAGCAGCTTCTTGACAGGGTATTTGGACACTGAAGCTTTCTTT
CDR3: CASSFLTGYLDTEAFF

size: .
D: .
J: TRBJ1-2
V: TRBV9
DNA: TGTGCCAGCAGCGTAGGGGGGGTAATAGGAGGCTACACCTTC
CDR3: CASSVGGVIGGYTF

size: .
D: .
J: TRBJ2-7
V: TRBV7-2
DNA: TGTGCCAGCAGCCCCGTCGGACAGTCCTACGAGCAGTACTTC
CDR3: CASSPVGQSYEQYF

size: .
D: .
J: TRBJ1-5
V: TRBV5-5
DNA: TGTGCCAGCAGCTTGGGAGAAAATAGCAATCAGCCCCAGCATTTT
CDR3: CASSLGENSNQPQHF

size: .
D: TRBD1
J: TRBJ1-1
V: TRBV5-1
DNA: TGCGCCAGCAGTCAAGGACAGGGGGCTGAAGCTTTCTTT
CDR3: CASSQGQGAEAFF

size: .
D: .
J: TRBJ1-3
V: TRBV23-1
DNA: TGCGCCAGCAGTCTCGCGATCGAGGAACCCTCCTGGGTACACACCATATATTTT
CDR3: CASSLAIEEPSWVHTIYF